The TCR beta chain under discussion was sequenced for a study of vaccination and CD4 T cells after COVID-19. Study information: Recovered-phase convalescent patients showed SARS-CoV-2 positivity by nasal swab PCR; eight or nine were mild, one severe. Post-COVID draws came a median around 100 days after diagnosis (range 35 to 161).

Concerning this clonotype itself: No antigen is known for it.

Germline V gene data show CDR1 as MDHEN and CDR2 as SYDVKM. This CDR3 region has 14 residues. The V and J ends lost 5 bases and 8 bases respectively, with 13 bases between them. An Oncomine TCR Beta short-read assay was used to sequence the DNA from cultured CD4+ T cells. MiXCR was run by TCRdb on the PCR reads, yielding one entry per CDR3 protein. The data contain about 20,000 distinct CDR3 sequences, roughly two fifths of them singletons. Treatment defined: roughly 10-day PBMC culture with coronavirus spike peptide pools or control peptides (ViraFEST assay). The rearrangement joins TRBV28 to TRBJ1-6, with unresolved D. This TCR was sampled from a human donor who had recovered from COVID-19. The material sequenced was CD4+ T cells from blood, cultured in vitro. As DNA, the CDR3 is TGTGCCAGCAGTGGTCGTCAAAACCATTCACCCCTCCACTTT. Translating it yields CASSGRQNHSPLHF.